The clone carrying this TCR beta chain was seen repeatedly, ten times or more. Its target is unknown. V trimming: 5 bases; J trimming: 4 bases; junction bases outside the gene matches: 7. CDR3 size: 16 residues. Germline assignment: CDR1 SGHRS and CDR2 YFSETQ. A single record per CDR3 protein comes from TCRdb applying MiXCR to the 5' RACE reads. This table holds 500,000 or so distinct CDR3 sequences, roughly an eighth found once. Healthy Caucasians made up all donors. The record originates from a study of identical twins. Notes on the study in general: Beta clonotypes that were abundant in cord blood contained fewer insertions, a pattern absent from memory repertoires. Cross-sectional statistical analysis, not tracking of the same donors, underpinned the conclusions.

These data were likewise used in another study, on yellow fever vaccine responses in identical twins.

Source material: CD4+ T cells sorted from blood. The rearrangement links TRBV5-1 to TRBJ2-1; 12 nucleotides line up with TRBD1. The sequence came from a woman aged 18-35 years in good health. In nucleotides, the CDR3 is TGCGCCAGCAGTCCGGGACAGGGGGCGATTTACAATGAGCAGTTCTTC. Encoded protein: CASSPGQGAIYNEQFF.